These 11 T cell receptor beta chains share one sample of origin, sequenced in a study of STAT5B mutations in CD4+ large granular lymphocyte leukemia. Libraries were prepared by immunoSEQ multiplex PCR; TCRdb keeps only in-frame clonotypes and omits some of them. The sample carries roughly 30,000 clones, 72% recorded once. The specimen was CD4+ T cells from blood buffy coats. Every receptor here comes from a human donor in good health.

The chain carries TRBV7-6 and TRBJ1-5; D ambiguous. Germline CDR1 SGHVS, CDR2 FNYEAQ. The ends were cut back, 2 bases at V and 7 bases at J, with 9 bases in the middle. The CDR3 is made up of 13 amino acids. The CDR3 bases are TGTGCCAGCAGCTTATCGGTTGAGCAGCCCCAGCATTTT. Translation gives CASSLSVEQPQHF.

The chain uses TRBV11-2 and TRBJ2-7; 8 bases match TRBD2. Trimming at V came to 2 bases and at J to 2 bases, leaving 5 bases not matched to a gene. Germline lookup yields CDR1 SGHAT and CDR2 FQNNGV. The CDR3 loop spans 15 amino acids. This CDR3 is CASSLQRGPTYEQYF. CDR3 coding DNA: TGTGCCAGCAGCTTACAGCGGGGGCCAACCTACGAGCAGTACTTC.

J is TRBJ2-3 and V is TRBV7-2; TRBD2 might be the D (5 bases). This CDR3 is built from 15 residues. The V end was cut by 1 base, the J end by 4 bases, with 12 bases between. From germline, CDR1 is SGHTA and CDR2 FQGNSA. CDR3 sequence (DNA): TGTGCCAGCAGCTTAGTTCTAGCCGGCGCAGATACGCAGTATTTT. The encoded protein is CASSLVLAGADTQYF.

J is TRBJ2-2 and V is TRBV15; D is possibly TRBD1 (6 bases). Germline CDR1 and CDR2: LNHNV and YYDKDF (reference sequence). V gave up 0 bases and J gave up 6 bases, with 14 bases separating them. The CDR3 contains 16 residues. CDR3 region: CATSRDLTGRAGELFF. CDR3 in DNA: TGTGCCACCAGCAGAGATCTGACAGGTCGGGCCGGGGAGCTGTTTTTT.

V is TRBV7-2 and J is TRBJ2-7; D gene ambiguous. The germline V gene has CDR1 SGHTA and CDR2 FQGNSA. The germline V and J ends were trimmed by 4 bases and 3 bases, with 10 bases remaining between them. The CDR3 loop spans 13 amino acids. Written as DNA, the CDR3 is TGTGCCAGCAGCTCCCCGAGCGTCTACGAGCAGTACTTC. The encoded protein is CASSSPSVYEQYF.

This chain joins TRBV11-3 and TRBJ1-1, with D unclear. Germline-derived CDR1 and CDR2 are SGHNT and YENEEA. The CDR3 totals 13 residues. Trimming left V 0 bases short and J 1 base short, with 3 bases between. CDR3 loop: CASSLDTNTEAFF. The CDR3 nucleotides are TGTGCCAGCAGCTTAGACACGAACACTGAAGCTTTCTTT.

The chain couples TRBV5-1 to TRBJ2-3; D is perhaps TRBD1 or TRBD2 (6 bases each). The germline V gene encodes CDR1 SGHRS and CDR2 YFSETQ. Trimming pared 0 bases from V and 5 bases from J, leaving 31 bases between. The CDR3 covers 21 residues. For the CDR3, the DNA is TGCGCCAGCAGCTTGGTACCTGGGACAAGGGCCTTCAAGGGGGAGGTAGATACGCAGTATTTT. Protein: CASSLVPGTRAFKGEVDTQYF.

The rearrangement uses TRBV7-2 and TRBJ1-4; D call uncertain. V dropped 4 bases and J dropped 0 bases, with 9 bases sitting between them. CDR1 and CDR2 from the germline V gene are SGHTA and FQGNSA. This CDR3 region has 15 residues. The CDR3 is CASSSKVATNEKLFF. The CDR3 nucleotides are TGTGCCAGCAGCTCGAAGGTTGCAACTAATGAAAAACTGTTTTTT.

V is TRBV27 and J is TRBJ2-1, with unresolved D. The CDR3 covers 15 residues. V lost 2 bases and J lost 4, with 12 bases in between. Per the germline V gene, CDR1 is MNHEY and CDR2 is SMNVEV (reference sequence). CDR3 amino acids: CASSLSWQTYNEQFF. CDR3 sequence (DNA): TGTGCCAGCAGTTTAAGTTGGCAGACGTACAATGAGCAGTTCTTC.

V and J are TRBV5-4 and TRBJ1-4; 12 positions match TRBD1. Looked up from germline, CDR1 is SGHNT and CDR2 is YYREEE (reference sequence). J gave up 4 bases and V 7 bases, and 5 bases lay outside the gene matches. The CDR3 extends over 15 amino acids. The CDR3 loop reads CASGTGGLGNEKLFF. CDR3 nucleotide sequence: TGTGCCAGCGGGACAGGGGGCTTAGGTAATGAAAAACTGTTTTTT.

This rearrangement joins TRBV5-4 to TRBJ1-1; 7 bases fit TRBD1. The junction had 15 bases not matched to a gene; V was cut back by 4 bases and J by 0 bases. The CDR3 extends over 18 amino acids. Germline V gene lookup returns CDR1 SGHNT and CDR2 YYREEE (reference sequence). Here the CDR3 DNA reads TGTGCCAGCAGCGCAAAAGGGACGCAGGGGGTTGTGAACACTGAAGCTTTCTTT. It translates to CASSAKGTQGVVNTEAFF.